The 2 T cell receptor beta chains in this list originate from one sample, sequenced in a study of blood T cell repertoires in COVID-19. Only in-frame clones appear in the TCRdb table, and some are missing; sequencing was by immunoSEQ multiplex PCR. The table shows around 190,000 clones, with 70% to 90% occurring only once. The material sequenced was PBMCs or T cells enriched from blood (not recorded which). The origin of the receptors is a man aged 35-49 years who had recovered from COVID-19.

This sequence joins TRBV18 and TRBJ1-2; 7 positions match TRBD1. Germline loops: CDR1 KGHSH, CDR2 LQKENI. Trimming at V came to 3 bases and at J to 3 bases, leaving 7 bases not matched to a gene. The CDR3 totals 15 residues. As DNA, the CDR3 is TGTGCCAGCTCACCCACAGGGGCACAACACTATGGCTACACCTTC. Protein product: CASSPTGAQHYGYTF.

The CDR3 region is CASSVGLQGEQYF. CDR3 sequence (DNA): TGTGCCAGCAGCGTAGGTCTGCAGGGAGAGCAGTACTTC. This sequence joins TRBV9 and TRBJ2-7, with D perhaps matching TRBD1 (5 bases). The CDR3 loop spans 13 amino acids. Between the trimmed V and J ends, which lost 0 bases and 7 bases, there was a span of 11 bases. CDR1 is SGDLS, CDR2 YYNGEE, per germline.